These 28 T cell receptor beta chains share one sample of origin, sequenced in a study of identical twins. TCRdb re-analysed the 5' RACE reads in MiXCR, keeping a single row per CDR3 protein. The top ten hold around 0.98% of the sample, which has 690,000 or so distinct CDR3 sequences, around 8.6% seen once. The sample also formed part of further work on yellow fever vaccine responses in identical twins.

Sequenced sample: PBMCs. These receptors originate from a woman aged 18-29 years in good health.

This clonotype was found many times. The chain couples TRBV5-1 to TRBJ2-2; 8 nucleotides line up with TRBD1. The germline CDR1 and CDR2 sequences are SGHRS and YFSETQ. J lost 3 bases, V lost 0 bases, and 1 base had no gene match. The CDR3 is 15 residues long. The CDR3 DNA follows: TGCGCCAGCAGCTTGGTACAGGGGGACACCGGGGAGCTGTTTTTT. Translation gives CASSLVQGDTGELFF.

The sample holds a few counts of this clonotype. This chain joins TRBV29-1 and TRBJ2-7, with 8 positions matching TRBD2. Germline-derived CDR1 and CDR2 are SQVTM and ANQGSEA. The CDR3 length is 13 residues. V was clipped by 4 bases and J by 0 bases; unmatched bases: 2. CDR3 coding DNA: TGCAGCGTTGGAAGCGGGAGCTCCTACGAGCAGTACTTC. Translation gives CSVGSGSSYEQYF.

The chain is built from TRBV25-1 and TRBJ2-1; TRBD2 aligns across 10 bases. The CDR3 totals 17 residues. Unmatched junction bases numbered 9, after V lost 2 bases and J lost 5 bases. In germline, CDR1 is MGHDK, CDR2 SYGVNS. CDR3 bases: TGTGCCAGCAGTGAAGGGCTCGGACTAGCGGACAACAATGAGCAGTTCTTC. Its translation: CASSEGLGLADNNEQFF.

V usage is TRBV5-5 and J usage is TRBJ1-5; 9 bases are a match to TRBD1. This CDR3 is built from 14 residues. Germline values: CDR1 SGHKS, CDR2 YYEKEE (reference sequence). Germline trimming cut 5 bases from V and 10 bases from J; bases unmatched to any gene: 10. The CDR3 here is CASSTGGSIAPQHF. CDR3 nucleotide sequence: TGTGCCAGCAGTACAGGGGGCTCGATCGCACCCCAGCATTTT.

The chain is built from TRBV7-6 and TRBJ2-7, with D possibly being TRBD2 (6 bases). Deletions cut 3 bases from V and 5 bases from J, with 17 bases between. The CDR3 is 15 amino acids. Germline CDR1 is SGHVS and CDR2 is FNYEAQ. The CDR3 sequence: CASSFRDSAGHEQYF. CDR3 bases: TGTGCCAGCAGCTTTAGGGACTCCGCAGGACACGAGCAGTACTTC.

This clonotype has ten or more counts. The CDR3 spells CASSYNSGTGAYEQYF. As DNA, the CDR3 is TGTGCCAGCAGTTACAACTCTGGGACAGGGGCCTACGAGCAGTACTTC. The chain links TRBV6-5 to TRBJ2-7; 10 positions agree with TRBD1. The V gene's germline CDR1 is MNHEY and CDR2 SVGAGI. Trimming took 2 bases from V and 2 from J; bases not matched to a gene: 6. CDR3 size: 16 residues.

This clonotype was picked up many times. In DNA, the CDR3 is TGTGCCTGGAGTTCAGGGAACGGGTACAATGAGCAGTTCTTC. Its protein is CAWSSGNGYNEQFF. The chain carries TRBV30 and TRBJ2-1, with a possible D match to TRBD1 (5 bases). Germline CDR1 and CDR2: GTSNPN and SVGIG (reference sequence). V was clipped by 2 bases and J by 4 bases, with 12 bases between them. The CDR3 has 14 residues.

This clonotype was seen only a few times. V is TRBV3-1 and J is TRBJ2-3, with 9 positions matching TRBD2. Germline CDR1 is LGHDT and CDR2 is YNNKEL (reference sequence). This CDR3 has 16 amino acids. The V segment lost 3 bases and the J segment 2 bases; nucleotides outside the gene matches: 6. The CDR3 protein is CASSQRGGGNTDTQYF. CDR3 in DNA: TGTGCCAGCAGCCAGCGCGGGGGGGGGAACACAGATACGCAGTATTTT.

This clonotype appeared a few times. CDR3 loop: CSARRWGTSGRAEQFF. The CDR3, as DNA: TGCAGTGCTAGAAGATGGGGGACTAGCGGGAGGGCCGAGCAGTTCTTC. The genes are TRBV20-1 and TRBJ2-1; 16 bases are shared with TRBD2. Germline CDR1 is DFQATT and CDR2 is SNEGSKA (reference sequence). This CDR3 has 16 amino acids. Trimming cost V 2 bases and J 10 bases; bases outside gene matches: 8.

The gene calls are TRBV3-1 and TRBJ2-5; D might be TRBD1 (6 bases). Germline V gives CDR1 LGHDT, CDR2 YNNKEL (reference sequence). The ends were cut back, 4 bases at V and 2 bases at J, with 14 bases in the middle. The CDR3 runs 15 residues. This CDR3 reads CASSPGQTIQETQYF. The CDR3 DNA reads as TGTGCCAGCAGCCCCGGACAGACAATTCAAGAGACCCAGTACTTC.

The rearrangement joins TRBV7-2 to TRBJ2-1; 11 nucleotides line up with TRBD2. The CDR3 sequence is 17 residues long. V trimming: 0 bases; J trimming: 4 bases; junction bases outside the gene matches: 5. CDR1 and CDR2 from the germline V gene are SGHTA and FQGNSA. The DNA for the CDR3 is TGTGCCAGCAGCTTAGCAGGGACTAGCGGACTTTACAATGAGCAGTTCTTC. It is translated as CASSLAGTSGLYNEQFF. Drawing the rest from reference TRBV7-2 and TRBJ2-1, the complete variable domain is GAGVSQSPSNKVTEKGKDVELRCDPISGHTALYWYRQSLGQGLEFLIYFQGNSAPDKSGLPSDRFSAERTGGSVSTLTIQRTQQEDSAVYLCASSLAGTSGLYNEQFFGPGTRLTVL.

A note on this clonotype: With a much larger clone just one base away, this may be a read error. It is likely a read error, because the conserved phenylalanine at the end of the CDR3 is missing. The chain couples TRBV20-1 to TRBJ2-7; D is ambiguous. V was shortened by 2 bases and J by 3 bases, with 11 bases between the two germline ends. The germline V gene encodes CDR1 DFQATT and CDR2 SNEGSKA (reference sequence). The CDR3 is 13 amino acids. In DNA, the CDR3 is TGCAGTGCTAGAAGTAGCTTGGACTACGAGCAGTACATC. Protein: CSARSSLDYEQYI.

At least ten counts were recorded for this clonotype. V usage is TRBV12-3 or TRBV12-4 and J usage is TRBJ1-5; TRBD1 agrees at 8 bases. The CDR3 contains 15 residues. V lost 5 bases and J lost 4; bases outside the gene matches: 7. The CDR3 protein is CASSNDRGQNQPQHF. CDR3 coding DNA: TGTGCCAGCAGTAACGACAGGGGCCAAAATCAGCCCCAGCATTTT.

The genes are TRBV30 and TRBJ2-2; D might be TRBD1 (7 bases). The CDR3 is 14 residues long. V shed 5 bases and J shed 3 bases, with 13 bases lying between them. Looked up from germline, CDR1 is GTSNPN and CDR2 is SVGIG (reference sequence). The CDR3 sequence: CAWDREVYTGELFF. CDR3 in DNA: TGTGCCTGGGACAGGGAGGTTTACACCGGGGAGCTGTTTTTT.

V usage is TRBV10-3 and J usage is TRBJ2-7, with 9 positions matching TRBD1. The length of the CDR3 is 14 residues. Germline trimming cut 6 bases from V and 6 bases from J; bases unmatched to any gene: 9. Looked up from germline, CDR1 is ENHRY and CDR2 is SYGVKD. DNA for the CDR3: TGTGCCATCAGCCTGGGACAGGGTACGGCCGAGCAGTACTTC. Translation gives CAISLGQGTAEQYF.

The chain carries TRBV5-6 and TRBJ2-4; D is undetermined. V lost 3 bases to trimming and J lost 4 bases, with 11 bases between them. Germline V lookup: CDR1 SGHDT, CDR2 YYEEEE. The CDR3 runs 14 residues. CDR3 nucleotide sequence: TGTGCCAGCAGCTATAGGCAACAGAAAAACATTCAGTACTTC. This encodes CASSYRQQKNIQYF.

The chain carries TRBV20-1 and TRBJ2-5; D may be TRBD1 or TRBD2 (5 bases each). Germline V lookup: CDR1 DFQATT, CDR2 SNEGSKA (reference sequence). The CDR3 runs 14 residues. Trimming took off 3 bases at V and 5 bases at J, with 16 bases between the two ends. The CDR3 nucleotides read TGCAGTGCTAGGGGGGACGGAATTGGTGAGACCCAGTACTTC. Its translation: CSARGDGIGETQYF.

This clonotype was seen only a few times. The V call is TRBV28, the J call TRBJ2-4, with D hard to call. Trimming pared 4 bases from V and 1 base from J, leaving 8 bases between. Germline V gene sequence: CDR1 MDHEN, CDR2 SYDVKM. This CDR3 comprises 14 residues. The CDR3 nucleotides read TGTGCCAGCAGTTCTCACCAGGCCAAAAACATTCAGTACTTC. The encoded protein is CASSSHQAKNIQYF. Based on the CDR3 plus reference TRBV28 and TRBJ2-4, the full variable domain is DVKVTQSSRYLVKRTGEKVFLECVQDMDHENMFWYRQDPGLGLRLIYFSYDVKMKEKGDIPEGYSVSREKKERFSLILESASTNQTSMYLCASSSHQAKNIQYFGAGTRLSVL.

The chain links TRBV4-3 to TRBJ2-6, with D perhaps TRBD1 (5 bases). Germline CDR1 is LGHNA and CDR2 is YSLEER. The CDR3 runs to 18 residues. V gave up 0 bases and J gave up 0 bases, with 12 bases separating them. The CDR3 region has the DNA TGCGCCAGCAGCCAAGATCAGGGCTCTTACTCTGGGGCCAACGTCCTGACTTTC. Translating gives CASSQDQGSYSGANVLTF.

Regarding this clonotype: A much larger clone is a single base away; this may be a read error. V gene TRBV10-3 combines with J gene TRBJ2-7; D unresolved. The length of the CDR3 is 14 residues. Germline CDR1 ENHRY, CDR2 SYGVKD. The CDR3 reads CAISPSSDTYEQHF. Written as DNA, the CDR3 is TGTGCCATCAGCCCCTCCAGTGACACCTACGAGCAGCACTTC.

This rearrangement joins TRBV7-9 to TRBJ2-1; D is perhaps TRBD2 (5 bases). Germline lookup yields CDR1 SEHNR and CDR2 FQNEAQ (reference sequence). CDR3 length: 14 residues. Trimming stripped 1 base from V and 8 bases from J, with 12 bases between. As DNA, the CDR3 is TGTGCCAGCAGCTTAGGTCCGATGAGGGATGAGCAGTTCTTC. Encoded protein: CASSLGPMRDEQFF.

This clonotype came up a few times. The DNA of the CDR3 is TGTGCCACCATGGGCTGGGCCGGGGAGCTGTTTTTT. It encodes CATMGWAGELFF. This chain joins TRBV24-1 and TRBJ2-2; D is uncertain. The germline V and J ends were trimmed by 8 bases and 6 bases, with 9 bases remaining between them. The CDR3 has 12 amino acids. Germline V gene sequence: CDR1 KGHDR, CDR2 SFDVKD.

This clonotype was counted at least ten times. V is TRBV5-6 and J is TRBJ1-2, with a possible D match to TRBD1 (6 bases). Per germline, CDR1 SGHDT and CDR2 YYEEEE. The ends were cut back, 2 bases at V and 8 bases at J, with 13 bases in the middle. The CDR3 sequence is 13 residues long. The CDR3 nucleotides are TGTGCCAGCAGCTTTGCAGGGGCGCAAGGCTACACCTTC. Amino acid sequence: CASSFAGAQGYTF.

The chain has TRBV5-1 and TRBJ1-6; D remains unclear. The V end was cut by 0 bases, the J end by 18 bases, with 13 bases between. Germline lookup yields CDR1 SGHRS and CDR2 YFSETQ. The CDR3 is made up of 12 amino acids. The CDR3 DNA sequence: TGCGCCAGCAGCTTGGAGGGAGGAGTCAACCACTTT. Amino acid sequence: CASSLEGGVNHF.

A remark on this clonotype: At one end the junction does not follow the germline gene, possibly because of a read error. The genes are TRBV5-1 and TRBJ2-5; tentatively, D is TRBD2 (6 bases). CDR1 and CDR2 from the germline V gene are SGHRS and YFSETQ. The CDR3 runs to 14 residues. CDR3: CASRLEGNQETQYF. CDR3 sequence (DNA): TGCGCCAGCAGATTGGAGGGGAACCAAGAGACCCAGTACTTC.

J is TRBJ2-3 and V is TRBV7-2; perhaps TRBD2 as D (5 bases). Germline V gene lookup returns CDR1 SGHTA and CDR2 FQGNSA. Trimming shortened V by 1 base and J by 4 bases, and 15 bases separated the two germline ends. The CDR3 contains 16 residues. CDR3 loop: CASSLEVGAVPDTQYF. DNA of the CDR3: TGTGCCAGCAGCTTAGAGGTGGGAGCTGTCCCAGATACGCAGTATTTT.

This clonotype occurred many times. The rearrangement uses TRBV4-2 and TRBJ2-3; D not certain. CDR3 length equals 12 residues. Trimming stripped 0 bases from V and 5 bases from J, with 3 bases between. Germline lookup yields CDR1 LGHNA and CDR2 YNFKEQ. The CDR3 nucleotides read TGTGCCAGCAGCCAAGATCAAGATACGCAGTATTTT. This sequence encodes CASSQDQDTQYF.

This clonotype has just a few counts. In DNA form, the CDR3 reads TGCAGTGCTAGACCCTGGACAGGACAAGAGACCCAGTACTTC. Its translation: CSARPWTGQETQYF. The rearrangement uses TRBV20-1 and TRBJ2-5; 7 bases agree with TRBD1. CDR3 length: 14 amino acids. Unmatched junction bases numbered 5, after V lost 2 bases and J lost 2 bases. Germline assignment: CDR1 DFQATT and CDR2 SNEGSKA (reference sequence).